The 31 T cell receptor beta chains in this list originate from one sample, sequenced in a study of CD8 T cells in ankylosing spondylitis. In TCRdb, the 5' RACE reads were re-called with MiXCR into one record per CDR3 protein. The repertoire holds 200,000 to 300,000 distinct CDR3 sequences, with about 10% as singletons. The sequenced sample was blood, either unsorted or a sorted T cell fraction (not recorded which). These receptors all come from a male donor with ankylosing spondylitis or in good health (not recorded which).

At least ten counts were recorded for this clonotype. This sequence joins TRBV20-1 and TRBJ1-1; D not certain. V gave up 3 bases and J gave up 5 bases, with 7 bases separating them. There are 11 residues in the CDR3. Germline-derived CDR1 and CDR2 are DFQATT and SNEGSKA (reference sequence). The CDR3 DNA is TGCAGTGCTAGCGAGATTACTGAAGCTTTCTTT. It is translated as CSASEITEAFF.

This clonotype was observed many times. DNA for the CDR3: TGTGCCAGCAGCTTAGCGAATTCACCCCTCCACTTT. It is translated as CASSLANSPLHF. The gene calls are TRBV7-9 and TRBJ1-6; no definite D call. Germline V gene lookup returns CDR1 SEHNR and CDR2 FQNEAQ (reference sequence). This CDR3 contains 12 residues. Trimming left V 0 bases short and J 7 bases short, with 1 base between.

This clonotype was detected many times. The chain is built from TRBV27 and TRBJ2-1, with D perhaps TRBD2 (6 bases). This CDR3 comprises 14 residues. Deletions cut 6 bases from V and 6 bases from J, with 15 bases between. Germline CDR1 and CDR2: MNHEY and SMNVEV (reference sequence). Here the CDR3 DNA reads TGTGCCAGCAGCCCAAAGCGGGCAGCCAATGAGCAGTTCTTC. Protein product: CASSPKRAANEQFF.

This clonotype was seen at least ten times. The V call is TRBV3-1, the J call TRBJ2-7; the D gene is possibly TRBD2 (6 bases). CDR3 length equals 18 residues. V was clipped by 0 bases and J by 4 bases, with 22 bases between them. Germline V gene lookup returns CDR1 LGHDT and CDR2 YNNKEL (reference sequence). This chain's CDR3 is CASSQDRSLWGDGYEQYF. CDR3 bases: TGTGCCAGCAGCCAAGACCGTTCGCTGTGGGGGGATGGATACGAGCAGTACTTC.

Only a few counts were recorded for this clonotype. This rearrangement joins TRBV11-2 to TRBJ2-7; D is tentatively TRBD1 or TRBD2 (5 bases each). The V and J ends lost 5 bases and 2 bases respectively, with 13 bases between them. Germline V gene data show CDR1 as SGHAT and CDR2 as FQNNGV. The CDR3 extends over 14 amino acids. The CDR3 reads CASSIGTPTYEQYF. The DNA for the CDR3 is TGTGCCAGCAGCATCGGGACGCCTACCTACGAGCAGTACTTC.

This clonotype was found a few times. The chain carries TRBV6-1 and TRBJ2-1; 15 bases line up with TRBD2. V trimming: 6 bases; J trimming: 8 bases; junction bases outside the gene matches: 5. Germline V gene data show CDR1 as MNHNS and CDR2 as SASEGT. The CDR3 extends over 15 amino acids. As DNA, the CDR3 is TGTGCCAGCAGGCCGGGACTAGCGGGAGGCTATGAGCAGTTCTTC. Its translation is CASRPGLAGGYEQFF.

This clonotype was seen ten or more times. This chain uses TRBV5-6 with TRBJ2-3, with D possibly TRBD1 on 6 matching bases. This CDR3 spans 14 amino acids. Germline loops: CDR1 SGHDT, CDR2 YYEEEE. V was pared by 0 bases and J by 1 base, with 6 bases between. The CDR3 protein is CASSLDRGTDTQYF. As DNA, the CDR3 is TGTGCCAGCAGCTTGGACAGGGGCACAGATACGCAGTATTTT.

This clonotype was detected only a few times. This chain links TRBV5-1 with TRBJ2-1; D not resolved. With 5 bases removed from V and 3 bases from J, the gap between germline ends came to 18 bases. There are 16 residues in the CDR3. The germline CDR1 and CDR2 sequences are SGHRS and YFSETQ. The CDR3 DNA reads TGCGCCAGCAGTTTACCAAAAGTCTTGGACTACAATGAGCAGTTCTTC. This encodes CASSLPKVLDYNEQFF.

This clonotype was seen repeatedly, ten times or more. The genes are TRBV12-3 or TRBV12-4 and TRBJ1-5; 8 nucleotides line up with TRBD1. V was clipped by 5 bases and J by 7 bases; unmatched bases: 7. This CDR3 is built from 14 residues. Written as DNA, the CDR3 is TGTGCCAGCAGTCGACAGGGGATGAGGCAGCCCCAGCATTTT. Encoded protein: CASSRQGMRQPQHF.

This clonotype was detected ten times or more. The chain recombines TRBV5-1 with TRBJ1-5; D unclear. Germline lookup yields CDR1 SGHRS and CDR2 YFSETQ. There are 15 residues in the CDR3. V was cut by 0 bases and J by 1 base, with 8 bases left in between. As DNA, the CDR3 is TGCGCCAGCAGCTTGGGTTCCGAAAGCAATCAGCCCCAGCATTTT. It yields the protein CASSLGSESNQPQHF.

This clonotype has at least ten counts. In DNA, the CDR3 is TGTGCCAGCACGCAGGGGATCACTGAAGCTTTCTTT. Amino acids: CASTQGITEAFF. J is TRBJ1-1 and V is TRBV6-6; perhaps TRBD1 as D (6 bases). This CDR3 comprises 12 residues. V lost 7 bases and J 4 bases, leaving 10 bases between the germline ends. Germline V gene data show CDR1 as MNHNY and CDR2 as SVGAGI (reference sequence).

At least ten counts were recorded for this clonotype. This chain joins TRBV6-5 and TRBJ2-7, with D maybe TRBD2 (6 bases). The germline CDR1 and CDR2 sequences are MNHEY and SVGAGI. The CDR3 runs to 13 residues. Between the trimmed V and J ends, which lost 6 bases and 7 bases, there was a span of 16 bases. CDR3 region: CASRFSLGGEQYF. For the CDR3, the DNA is TGTGCCAGCAGGTTCTCACTCGGAGGGGAGCAGTACTTC.

This clonotype was found many times. This chain links TRBV6-2 or TRBV6-3 with TRBJ1-1; possible D gene TRBD1, 5 bases. This CDR3 is built from 14 residues. V lost 0 bases, J lost 9 bases, and 14 bases lay in between. Germline assignment: CDR1 MNHEY and CDR2 SVGEGT. The CDR3, as DNA: TGTGCCAGCAGTTACTCGGGGGACTCCGGGAAAGCTTTCTTT. Its translation: CASSYSGDSGKAFF.

This clonotype was seen only a few times. The chain joins TRBV5-5 to TRBJ2-2, with D unclear. Germline lookup yields CDR1 SGHKS and CDR2 YYEKEE (reference sequence). V was pared by 4 bases and J by 3 bases, with 10 bases between. The CDR3 runs to 14 residues. The CDR3 nucleotides are TGTGCCAGCAGCGTCTTTTGGGACACCGGGGAGCTGTTTTTT. As protein: CASSVFWDTGELFF.

The CDR3 region has the DNA TGTGCCAGCAGCCGTCAGGTCGGCGAAAAACTGTTTTTT. Amino acids: CASSRQVGEKLFF. The chain recombines TRBV7-6 with TRBJ1-4; unclear D gene. CDR3 length: 13 residues. V was trimmed by 5 bases and J by 8 bases, leaving 12 bases between them. Germline CDR1 is SGHVS and CDR2 is FNYEAQ.

V and J are TRBV7-2 and TRBJ2-7; the D is unclear. The CDR3 consists of 13 residues. Germline CDR1 and CDR2: SGHTA and FQGNSA. The V end was cut by 3 bases, the J end by 0 bases, with 6 bases between. In DNA, the CDR3 is TGTGCCAGCAGCTTTACGAACTCCTACGAGCAGTACTTC. It is translated as CASSFTNSYEQYF. The full variable domain, completed using reference TRBV7-2 and TRBJ2-7, is GAGVSQSPSNKVTEKGKDVELRCDPISGHTALYWYRQSLGQGLEFLIYFQGNSAPDKSGLPSDRFSAERTGGSVSTLTIQRTQQEDSAVYLCASSFTNSYEQYFGPGTRLTVT.

This clonotype occurred many times. The chain combines TRBV3-1 with TRBJ1-6; weak D call: TRBD1 (6 bases). Germline V lookup: CDR1 LGHDT, CDR2 YNNKEL (reference sequence). This CDR3 has 15 residues. V was cut by 8 bases and J by 9 bases, with 20 bases left in between. DNA of the CDR3: TGTGCCAGCGGCCCAGGGGAGTGGGGGTTTTCACCCCTCCACTTT. This encodes CASGPGEWGFSPLHF.

There are many counts of this clonotype. V is TRBV11-2 and J is TRBJ1-1, with unresolved D. Deletions cut 0 bases from V and 1 base from J, with 9 bases between. CDR1 is SGHAT, CDR2 FQNNGV, per germline. The length of the CDR3 is 15 residues. As DNA, the CDR3 is TGTGCCAGCAGCTTAGATCTCGTCCCGAACACTGAAGCTTTCTTT. It translates to CASSLDLVPNTEAFF.

This clonotype was recorded at least ten times. This chain connects TRBV10-3 to TRBJ2-3, with 9 nucleotides matching TRBD2. The CDR3 covers 16 residues. The V gene's germline CDR1 is ENHRY and CDR2 SYGVKD. The V and J ends lost 10 bases and 0 bases, in that order; junction bases with no gene match: 11. This CDR3 is CATSKAGGLSTDTQYF. In nucleotides, the CDR3 is TGTGCCACTAGCAAGGCGGGGGGGCTAAGCACAGATACGCAGTATTTT.

At least ten counts were recorded for this clonotype. The chain couples TRBV12-3 or TRBV12-4 to TRBJ1-5; perhaps TRBD1 as D (5 bases). This CDR3 comprises 14 residues. V gave up 3 bases and J gave up 4 bases, with 10 bases separating them. The CDR3 is CASSFAAGNQPQHF. The CDR3 DNA sequence: TGTGCCAGCAGTTTCGCGGCAGGGAATCAGCCCCAGCATTTT.

This clonotype was recorded a few times. The gene calls are TRBV5-1 and TRBJ2-5; no clear D gene. This CDR3 has 9 residues. V lost 7 bases to trimming and J lost 12 bases, with 10 bases between them. CDR1 and CDR2 (germline): SGHRS, YFSETQ. In nucleotides, the CDR3 is TGCGCCAGCCCCGACGCTGAGTACTTC. This sequence encodes CASPDAEYF.

This clonotype came up many times. The genes are TRBV5-1 and TRBJ2-7; the D gene is possibly TRBD1 (5 bases). In germline, CDR1 is SGHRS, CDR2 YFSETQ. The CDR3 totals 14 residues. Trimming removed 3 bases from V and 6 bases from J, with 16 bases in between. The CDR3 DNA follows: TGCGCCAGCAGCTCTCCGACAGTCCGGAGCGAGCAGTACTTC. Protein product: CASSSPTVRSEQYF.

This clonotype has ten or more counts. This chain links TRBV12-3 or TRBV12-4 with TRBJ2-6; TRBD1 is a possible D gene (6 bases). Trimming shortened V by 8 bases and J by 0 bases, and 17 bases separated the two germline ends. This CDR3 has 17 amino acids. CDR3 region: CASVPTGKLSGANVLTF. The DNA of the CDR3 is TGTGCCAGCGTACCGACAGGAAAGCTCTCTGGGGCCAACGTCCTGACTTTC.

This clonotype was seen repeatedly, ten times or more. This rearrangement joins TRBV27 to TRBJ2-7; D is perhaps TRBD2 (5 bases). The CDR3 runs 13 residues. CDR1 MNHEY and CDR2 SMNVEV come from the germline V gene (reference sequence). The V gene lost 11 bases and the J gene lost 0 bases, with 14 bases spanning the gap. CDR3 protein: CAPRKGSSYEQYF. The CDR3, as DNA: TGTGCCCCCAGAAAAGGGAGCTCCTACGAGCAGTACTTC.

This clonotype was picked up many times. This sequence joins TRBV30 and TRBJ1-5; D unclear. Deletions cut 2 bases from V and 0 bases from J, with 8 bases between. CDR3 length equals 14 residues. Germline CDR1 GTSNPN, CDR2 SVGIG (reference sequence). CDR3 in DNA: TGTGCCTGGAGTAAGACGCCTAGCAATCAGCCCCAGCATTTT. It translates to CAWSKTPSNQPQHF.

This clonotype was counted between two and nine times. V usage is TRBV23-1 and J usage is TRBJ2-3; D is perhaps TRBD1 (6 bases). TRBV23-1 is flagged as an ORF with uncertain function. V dropped 1 base and J dropped 3 bases, with 8 bases sitting between them. The CDR3 sequence is 14 residues long. The CDR3 reads CASSQWGRTDTQYF. The CDR3 DNA follows: TGCGCCAGCAGTCAATGGGGGCGGACAGATACGCAGTATTTT.

The chain combines TRBV30 with TRBJ1-1; D ambiguous. This CDR3 has 14 amino acids. The V gene lost 2 bases and the J gene lost 1 base, with 11 bases spanning the gap. Germline CDR1 is GTSNPN and CDR2 is SVGIG (reference sequence). The CDR3 protein is CAWSPQIWNTEAFF. Written as DNA, the CDR3 is TGTGCCTGGAGTCCACAGATTTGGAACACTGAAGCTTTCTTT.

The V and J genes are TRBV6-1 and TRBJ2-1, with TRBD2 matching over 12 bases. The germline CDR1 and CDR2 sequences are MNHNS and SASEGT. Trimming cost V 6 bases and J 7 bases; bases outside gene matches: 10. CDR3 size: 16 residues. CDR3 sequence: CASSTQLAGGTNEQFF. CDR3 nucleotides: TGTGCCAGCAGCACCCAACTAGCGGGGGGTACTAATGAGCAGTTCTTC.

This clonotype was detected ten times or more. J is TRBJ2-3 and V is TRBV10-3; 10 bases are shared with TRBD2. This CDR3 contains 15 residues. With V trimmed by 10 bases and J by 4 bases, 11 bases remained unmatched. From germline, CDR1 is ENHRY and CDR2 SYGVKD. The CDR3 sequence: CASWGSSGRADTQYF. CDR3 nucleotide sequence: TGTGCCAGCTGGGGGTCGAGCGGGAGGGCAGATACGCAGTATTTT.

This clonotype was observed many times. The genes are TRBV27 and TRBJ1-1; possibly TRBD1 for D (5 bases). The CDR3 is 14 amino acids. Trimming took 4 bases from V and 4 from J, leaving 13 bases between them. Germline lookup yields CDR1 MNHEY and CDR2 SMNVEV (reference sequence). In nucleotides, the CDR3 is TGTGCCAGCAGTTATAGTGACAGTTCCACTGAAGCTTTCTTT. Translated: CASSYSDSSTEAFF.

This clonotype was found many times. The rearrangement links TRBV14 to TRBJ2-3, with D perhaps matching TRBD2 (6 bases). Trimming took off 1 base at V and 7 bases at J, with 12 bases between the two ends. The CDR3 covers 14 residues. From germline, CDR1 is SGHDN and CDR2 FVKESK. CDR3 protein: CASSQAGVKYTQYF. The DNA for the CDR3 is TGTGCCAGCAGCCAAGCGGGAGTAAAATATACGCAGTATTTT.